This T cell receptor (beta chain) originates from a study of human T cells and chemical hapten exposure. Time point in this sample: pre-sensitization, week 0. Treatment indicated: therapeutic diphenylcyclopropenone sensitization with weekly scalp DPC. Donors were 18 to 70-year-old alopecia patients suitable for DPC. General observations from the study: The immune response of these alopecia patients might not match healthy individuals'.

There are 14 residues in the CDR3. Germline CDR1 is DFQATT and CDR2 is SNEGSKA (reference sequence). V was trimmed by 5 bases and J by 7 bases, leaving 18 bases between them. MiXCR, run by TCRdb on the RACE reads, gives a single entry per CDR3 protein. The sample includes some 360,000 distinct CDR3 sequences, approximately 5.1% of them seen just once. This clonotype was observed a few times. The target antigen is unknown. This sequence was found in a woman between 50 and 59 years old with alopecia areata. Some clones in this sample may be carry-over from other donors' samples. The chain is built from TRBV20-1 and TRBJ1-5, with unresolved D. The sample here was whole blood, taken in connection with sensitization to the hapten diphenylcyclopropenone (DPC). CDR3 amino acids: CSALKPQPKQPQHF. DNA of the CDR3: TGCAGTGCTCTGAAGCCTCAACCCAAGCAGCCCCAGCATTTT.